This T cell receptor beta chain was captured by sequencing in a study of T cell responses to AZD1222 COVID-19 vaccine. On the study more broadly: Timing groups of about 4 and about 12 weeks for second doses were pooled. Whole-study findings and limits: Repertoires were obtained solely post-peak T cell response. In the spike-specific TCR repertoire, nearly half reportedly target unmutated variant regions. AZD1222 recipients seropositive at baseline numbered only five to seven.

Some clones are missing from TCRdb's copy, which holds only in-frame ones; the method was immunoSEQ multiplex PCR. The table has 95,000 to 150,000 clones, roughly 88% seen once. Looked up from germline, CDR1 is MDHEN and CDR2 is SYDVKM. The CDR3 runs to 13 residues. The V gene lost 2 bases and the J gene lost 1 base, with 5 bases spanning the gap. This clone was recorded once. Its target is unknown. This chain connects TRBV28 to TRBJ1-2; unclear D gene. The source is an adult in good health. The sample in question was peripheral blood, obtained on day 0 of AZD1222 vaccination. Written as DNA, the CDR3 is TGTGCCAGCAGTTTACAAGATAACTATGGCTACACCTTC. Translation: CASSLQDNYGYTF.